This TCR beta chain comes out of a study of blood T cells in healthy people across ages. Study-level results: As age increased, TCR beta diversity per million T cells fell in a roughly linear fashion.

As regards this clonotype: Its antigen is as yet unknown.

The authors ran a second PCR of about 6 to 11 cycles using a sample-barcoded 5' primer and a J-beta primer mix. Each cDNA was tagged by a template-switch adaptor containing 12 random nucleotides. Each CDR3 protein is one row after TCRdb ran MiXCR on the 5' RACE reads. The sample lists about 640,000 distinct CDR3 sequences, about 54% occurring once. V lost 0 bases, J lost 0 bases, and 4 bases stayed unmatched. Germline values: CDR1 WNHNN, CDR2 SYGVQD (reference sequence). The CDR3 contains 17 residues. Each individual donor underwent a draw of approximately 10 milliliters of peripheral blood. The receptor comes from a man between 60 and 75 years old in good health. J is TRBJ2-3 and V is TRBV10-1; 9 nucleotides match TRBD2. Input material: blood. The CDR3 DNA sequence: TGCGCCAGCAGTGAGTCCTTAGCGGGGGCCAGCACAGATACGCAGTATTTT. It translates to CASSESLAGASTDTQYF.